A single T cell receptor (beta chain) is shown here with its context. This specimen belongs to a study of cytomegalovirus exposure and HLA in healthy donors. This CDR3 contains 15 residues. The germline CDR1 and CDR2 sequences are SGHTA and FQGNSA. V was pared by 3 bases and J by 6 bases, with 15 bases between. Sequencing was performed with immunoSEQ multiplex PCR; in TCRdb, only in-frame clones are kept and a portion is missing. The sample comprises 85,000 to 130,000 clones, roughly 90% of which are singletons, and more than 1.5% rests with the top ten. The sequenced sample consisted of PBMCs. The chain joins TRBV7-2 to TRBJ1-5; maybe TRBD1 (5 bases). This receptor was taken from a woman aged 18-29 years in good health and CMV-seropositive. CDR3: CASSLGSGSVQPQHF. In DNA form, the CDR3 reads TGTGCCAGCAGCTTGGGTTCAGGGTCGGTTCAGCCCCAGCATTTT.